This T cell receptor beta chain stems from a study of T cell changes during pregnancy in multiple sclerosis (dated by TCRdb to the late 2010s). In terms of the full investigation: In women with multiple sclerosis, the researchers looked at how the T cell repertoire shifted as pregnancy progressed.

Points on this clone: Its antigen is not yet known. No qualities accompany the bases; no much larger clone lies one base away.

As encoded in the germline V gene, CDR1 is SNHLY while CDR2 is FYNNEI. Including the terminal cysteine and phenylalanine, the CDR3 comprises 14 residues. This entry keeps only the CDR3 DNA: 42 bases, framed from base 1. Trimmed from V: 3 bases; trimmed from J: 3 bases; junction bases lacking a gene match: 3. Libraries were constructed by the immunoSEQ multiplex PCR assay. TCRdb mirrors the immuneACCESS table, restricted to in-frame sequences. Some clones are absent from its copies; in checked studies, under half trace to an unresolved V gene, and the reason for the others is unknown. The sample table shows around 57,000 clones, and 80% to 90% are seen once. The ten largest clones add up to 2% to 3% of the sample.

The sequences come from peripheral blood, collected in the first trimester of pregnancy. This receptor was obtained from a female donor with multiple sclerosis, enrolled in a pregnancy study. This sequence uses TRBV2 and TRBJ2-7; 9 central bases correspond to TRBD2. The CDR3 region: CASSDPSGNYEQYF. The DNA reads TGTGCCAGCAGTGATCCTAGCGGGAACTACGAGCAGTACTTC.